The 10 T cell receptor beta chains listed next were all sequenced from one sample in a study of immune evolution from preneoplasia to lung adenocarcinoma. The repertoire was sequenced with immunoSEQ multiplex PCR; TCRdb's copy has only in-frame clones and lacks some. The table records about 6,300 clones, roughly 79% of them present only once. Sequencing was carried out using FFPE adjacent normal lung tissue. The receptors come from a donor at least 70 years old with lung adenocarcinoma.

This chain uses TRBV28 with TRBJ2-1; maybe TRBD2 (6 bases). The V end lost 6 bases, the J end lost 7 bases, and 22 bases lay between the germline ends. Germline lookup yields CDR1 MDHEN and CDR2 SYDVKM. This CDR3 has 16 amino acids. CDR3 sequence reads: CASSPAPPGVGNEQFF. The CDR3 DNA follows: TGTGCCAGCAGCCCGGCCCCCCCGGGAGTGGGGAATGAGCAGTTCTTC.

This clone occurred once. CDR3 nucleotide sequence: TGCAGCGTCGATCCAAGGAATGGAGAGACCCAGTACTTC. Translation: CSVDPRNGETQYF. The genes are TRBV29-1 and TRBJ2-5; D is ambiguous. V lost 6 bases and J lost 4, with 15 bases in between. This CDR3 has 13 residues. CDR1 SQVTM and CDR2 ANQGSEA come from the germline V gene.

The V and J genes are TRBV11-1 and TRBJ1-1; D is ambiguous. The germline V and J ends were trimmed by 6 bases and 5 bases, with 13 bases remaining between them. Germline V gives CDR1 SGHAT, CDR2 FQDESV (reference sequence). This CDR3 is 13 amino acids long. The CDR3 region is CASSDLVWTEAFF. CDR3 bases: TGTGCCAGCAGTGACCTTGTTTGGACTGAAGCTTTCTTT. The full variable domain, with the rest looked up from reference TRBV11-1 and TRBJ1-1, is EAEVAQSPRYKITEKSQAVAFWCDPISGHATLYWYRQILGQGPELLVQFQDESVVDDSQLPKDRFSAERLKGVDSTLKIQPAELGDSAMYLCASSDLVWTEAFFGQGTRLTVV.

The rearrangement links TRBV5-1 to TRBJ1-2; D perhaps matches TRBD1 (5 bases). The CDR3 is 14 residues long. Germline V gene sequence: CDR1 SGHRS, CDR2 YFSETQ. With 0 bases removed from V and 6 bases from J, the gap between germline ends came to 12 bases. In DNA, the CDR3 is TGCGCCAGCAGCTTGGTTCAGGGTGGCGATGGCTACACCTTC. Amino acid sequence: CASSLVQGGDGYTF.

Written as DNA, the CDR3 is TGTGCTAGTGGTGGCACAGATACGCAGTATTTT. This gives the protein CASGGTDTQYF. The rearrangement uses TRBV12-5 and TRBJ2-3; D is uncertain. The CDR3 is 11 residues long. The germline V and J ends were trimmed by 5 bases and 1 base, with 1 base remaining between them. CDR1 and CDR2 (germline): LGHNT, FRNRAP.

Concerning this clone: The junction differs from germline at one of its ends, possibly a read error. The chain uses TRBV7-7 and TRBJ2-1; D is undetermined. The CDR3 covers 14 residues. The V gene's germline CDR1 is SSHAT and CDR2 FNYEAQ (reference sequence). The CDR3 protein is CASSSYRVGDEQFF. The CDR3 coding sequence is TGTGCTAGCAGCTCCTATAGGGTGGGCGATGAGCAGTTCTTC.

CDR3 sequence (DNA): TGTGCCAGCAGTGAATACGACTTGGGTGGAAACACCATATATTTT. Translation: CASSEYDLGGNTIYF. The chain has TRBV6-1 and TRBJ1-3; D unclear. The CDR3 runs to 15 residues. Germline V gives CDR1 MNHNS, CDR2 SASEGT. Between the trimmed V and J ends, which lost 2 bases and 3 bases, there was a span of 11 bases.

Within the sample, this clone is medium-sized (0.01 to 0.1%). The V gene is TRBV7-3, the J gene TRBJ2-7, with D possibly matching TRBD1 (5 bases). V lost 2 bases and J 2 bases, leaving 10 bases between the germline ends. The CDR3 contains 14 residues. Germline assignment: CDR1 SGHTA and CDR2 FQGTGA. The CDR3 sequence: CASSLWAGPYEQYF. The CDR3 region has the DNA TGTGCCAGCAGCTTATGGGCAGGGCCCTACGAGCAGTACTTC.

This clone showed up just a few times. This chain uses TRBV20-1 with TRBJ1-2; D not certain. The germline V gene encodes CDR1 DFQATT and CDR2 SNEGSKA (reference sequence). There are 11 residues in the CDR3. The V gene lost 3 bases and the J gene lost 8 bases, with 10 bases spanning the gap. CDR3 nucleotide sequence: TGCAGTGCTAGGCTGGGTCGGGGCTACACCTTC. Translation gives CSARLGRGYTF.

The rearrangement links TRBV29-1 to TRBJ1-4; 11 positions agree with TRBD1. This CDR3 region has 13 residues. CDR1 SQVTM and CDR2 ANQGSEA come from the germline V gene. Unmatched junction bases numbered 5, after V lost 6 bases and J lost 8 bases. The chain's CDR3 is CSVGQGGEEKLFF. The CDR3 DNA is TGCAGCGTGGGACAGGGGGGGGAAGAAAAACTGTTTTTT.